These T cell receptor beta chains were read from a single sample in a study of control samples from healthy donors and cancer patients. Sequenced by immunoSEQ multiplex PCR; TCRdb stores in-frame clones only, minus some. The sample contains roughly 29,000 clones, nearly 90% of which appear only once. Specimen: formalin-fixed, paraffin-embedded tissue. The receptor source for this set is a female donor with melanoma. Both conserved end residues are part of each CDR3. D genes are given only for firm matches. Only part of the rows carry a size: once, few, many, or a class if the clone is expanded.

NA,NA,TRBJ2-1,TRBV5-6,TGTGCCAGCAGCTTGGGGACTCCGGGGGTGCAGTTCTTC,CASSLGTPGVQFF
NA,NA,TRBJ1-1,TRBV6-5,TGTGCCAACACCCCGGGACTGATGAACACTGAAGCTTTCTTT,CANTPGLMNTEAFF
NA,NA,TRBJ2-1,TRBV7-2,TGTGCCAGCAGCTTATCCTACAATGAGCAGTTCTTC,CASSLSYNEQFF
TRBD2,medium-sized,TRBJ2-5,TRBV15,TGTGCCACCAGCAGAGCCCCACTTAGCGGGAGTAAAGAGACCCAGTACTTC,CATSRAPLSGSKETQYF
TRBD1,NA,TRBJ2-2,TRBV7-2,TGTGCCAGCAGCTTAAATGCACAGGGGATCACCGGGGAGCTGTTTTTT,CASSLNAQGITGELFF
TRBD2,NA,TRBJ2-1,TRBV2,TGTGCCAGCAGTGAAAGCGCGGGAGGGCTTTACAATGAGCAGTTCTTC,CASSESAGGLYNEQFF
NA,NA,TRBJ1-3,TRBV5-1,TGCGCCAGCAGCTTGGGGGTGGTTGCCGCTGGAAACACCATATATTTT,CASSLGVVAAGNTIYF
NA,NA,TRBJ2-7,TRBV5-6,TGTGCCAGCAGCCTCCTCTGGGGCAACTACGAGCAGTACTTC,CASSLLWGNYEQYF
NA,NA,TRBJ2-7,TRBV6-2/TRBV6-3,TGTGCCAGCAGTTACTACCTACCGTTGAGCTCCTACGAGCAGTACTTC,CASSYYLPLSSYEQYF
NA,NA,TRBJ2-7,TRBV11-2,TGTGCCAGCAGCCTACGGGACGCGACCTACGAGCAGTACTTC,CASSLRDATYEQYF
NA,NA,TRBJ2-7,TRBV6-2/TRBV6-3,TGTGCCAGCAGTGAGCTCTACGAGCAGTACTTC,CASSELYEQYF
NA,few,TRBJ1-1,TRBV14,TGTGCCAGCAGCGGCCCAGGGAGGACTGAAGCTTTCTTT,CASSGPGRTEAFF
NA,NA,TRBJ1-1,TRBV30,TGTGCCTGGAGTGTTAATCGCGGTGAAGCTTTCTTT,CAWSVNRGEAFF
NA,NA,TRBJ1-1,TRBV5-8,TGTGCCAGCAGTCGAAGGACAGACGGCTCTGAAGCTTTCTTT,CASSRRTDGSEAFF
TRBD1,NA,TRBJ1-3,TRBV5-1,TGCGCCAGCAGCTTAGGGACAGGGGGCTCCCTAAGCTCTGGAAACACCATATATTTT,CASSLGTGGSLSSGNTIYF
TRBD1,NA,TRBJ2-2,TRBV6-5,TGTGCCAGCAGAACCGACAGGGTTAACACCGGGGAGCTGTTTTTT,CASRTDRVNTGELFF
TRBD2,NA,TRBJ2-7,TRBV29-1,TGCAGCGTTGAGCGGGAGAACTCCTACGAGCAGTACTTC,CSVERENSYEQYF
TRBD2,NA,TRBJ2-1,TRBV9,TGTGCCAGCAGCATCAAAGCGGGAGGGAATGAGCAGTTCTTC,CASSIKAGGNEQFF
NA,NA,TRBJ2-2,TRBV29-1,TGCAGCATTGCCGGGACACTGAACACCGGGGAGCTGTTTTTT,CSIAGTLNTGELFF